A selection of T cell receptor beta chains follows, all from one sample in a study of neurological immune-mediated disorders. TCRdb processed the 5' RACE reads anew with MiXCR; each CDR3 protein has one entry. The sample yields 24,000 or so distinct CDR3 sequences, approximately 2.7% seen once. Sample: PBMCs. The origin of the receptors is a woman aged 45-65 years with multiple sclerosis. Both conserved end residues are part of each CDR3. D genes are given only for firm matches. Some rows have no size entry. The others give once, few or many, or a class for an expanded clone.

CDR3 DNA | CDR3 protein | J gene | D gene | clone size | V gene
TGTGCCAGCAGCGTCCCAGGACGTCCAGATACGCAGTATTTT | CASSVPGRPDTQYF | TRBJ2-3 | NA | many | TRBV7-8
TGCAGCGTTGGGGGGTCAGGGAACTATGGCTACACCTTC | CSVGGSGNYGYTF | TRBJ1-2 | NA | many | TRBV29-1
TGCGCCAGCAGCCTGTACAGGACAGGCGTATCCTCCTACGAGCAGTACTTC | CASSLYRTGVSSYEQYF | TRBJ2-7 | TRBD1 | many | TRBV5-1
TGTGCCAGCAGCCAAGAGTGGGACAGGGATGAGAACACTGAAGCTTTCTTT | CASSQEWDRDENTEAFF | TRBJ1-1 | TRBD1 | many | TRBV7-3
TGCGCCAGTGGTAGCGGGCCCGCCTACGAGCAGTACTTC | CASGSGPAYEQYF | TRBJ2-7 | TRBD2 | many | TRBV5-1
TGCGCCAGCAGCTCAGGAGGACCTGCGCACGAGCAGTACTTC | CASSSGGPAHEQYF | TRBJ2-7 | NA | many | TRBV5-1
TGTGCCAGCAGTGAGACAGGGGGCGGTCAGCCCCAGCATTTT | CASSETGGGQPQHF | TRBJ1-5 | TRBD1 | few | TRBV6-1
TGCGCCAGCAGCCGTCCCCAAGGGAACGAGCAGTACTTC | CASSRPQGNEQYF | TRBJ2-7 | NA | many | TRBV4-1
TGTGCCAGCAGCTTTTTTGGGAACACTGAAGCTTTCTTT | CASSFFGNTEAFF | TRBJ1-1 | NA | many | TRBV5-6
TGTGCCATCAAGCAGCGGGAGGGCCTGGGAGATACGCAGTATTTT | CAIKQREGLGDTQYF | TRBJ2-3 | TRBD2 | many | TRBV10-3
TGCGCCAGCAGCTTGGGACACAGGGAGGGGGACACTGAAGCTTTCTTT | CASSLGHREGDTEAFF | TRBJ1-1 | NA | many | TRBV5-1
TGTGCCAGCAGCCCCTGGACTAGCGGGAGTATCTCTCCACAGTATTTT | CASSPWTSGSISPQYF | TRBJ2-3 | TRBD2 | NA | TRBV7-3
TGTGCCAGCTCACCACCGGGGCTAGCGGTCACAGATACGCAGTATTTT | CASSPPGLAVTDTQYF | TRBJ2-3 | TRBD2 | few | TRBV18
TGTGCCAGCAGACCGACGGATCAGCCCCAGCATTTT | CASRPTDQPQHF | TRBJ1-5 | NA | many | TRBV6-6
TGTGCCATCAGTGACGCGGGAGGGCCCTCTGATACGCAGTATTTT | CAISDAGGPSDTQYF | TRBJ2-3 | TRBD2 | many | TRBV10-3
TGTGCCAGCAGCTCGACTTACTACGAGCAGTACTTC | CASSSTYYEQYF | TRBJ2-7 | NA | NA | TRBV7-2
TGCAGTGCTAGACAGGGGGCTTACTACGAGCAGTACTTC | CSARQGAYYEQYF | TRBJ2-7 | TRBD1 | NA | TRBV20-1
TGCAGCGTTGAAGAGGCCGGGACACCCTCCTACGAGCAGTACTTC | CSVEEAGTPSYEQYF | TRBJ2-7 | NA | many | TRBV29-1
TGTGCCACCTGCCCGACTAGCGGCGGCTACGAGCAGTACTTC | CATCPTSGGYEQYF | TRBJ2-7 | TRBD2 | NA | TRBV10-3
TGTGCCAGCAGTTTAGGGGCAGTCCTATACGAGCAGTACTTC | CASSLGAVLYEQYF | TRBJ2-7 | NA | many | TRBV27
TGTGCCAGCAGCTTACGTGACCTAGGCGCTGAAGCTTTCTTT | CASSLRDLGAEAFF | TRBJ1-1 | NA | many | TRBV11-2
TGTGCCAGCAGCGTCCGGGACAGGGAGGACGAGCAGTACTTC | CASSVRDREDEQYF | TRBJ2-7 | TRBD1 | few | TRBV9
TGTGCCAGCAGCTTAAGGACTAGCTCCTACGAGCAGTACTTC | CASSLRTSSYEQYF | TRBJ2-7 | TRBD2 | many | TRBV7-2
TGCAGTGCTACGGTCGGCTCTTTCACTGAAGCTTTCTTT | CSATVGSFTEAFF | TRBJ1-1 | NA | NA | TRBV20-1
TGTGCCAGCGATGGGGGCGCGGAAGGCTACACCTTC | CASDGGAEGYTF | TRBJ1-2 | NA | medium-sized | TRBV12-3/TRBV12-4
TGTGCCAGCAGTTTAGGCGGGACAGGGCGGGAGACCCAGTACTTC | CASSLGGTGRETQYF | TRBJ2-5 | TRBD1 | NA | TRBV12-3/TRBV12-4
TGCGCCAGCAGCGTTGGGGACAGAAAGACTGAAGCTTTCTTT | CASSVGDRKTEAFF | TRBJ1-1 | TRBD1 | many | TRBV5-1
TGTGCCAGCCAACTAGCTGCGGGGGCCAAAAACATTCAGTACTTC | CASQLAAGAKNIQYF | TRBJ2-4 | NA | many | TRBV2
TGTGCCAGCAGTTGGGGCGGGAGGGCCTTGGAGACCCAGTACTTC | CASSWGGRALETQYF | TRBJ2-5 | TRBD2 | many | TRBV27
TGTGCCAGCAGCTTCGGGGGGACTATCCCTGAGCAGTTCTTC | CASSFGGTIPEQFF | TRBJ2-1 | TRBD2 | few | TRBV7-3
TGCAGTGCTAGGATGACGGGTACCACAGATACGCAGTATTTT | CSARMTGTTDTQYF | TRBJ2-3 | NA | many | TRBV20-1
TGCAGCGTTGGACAGGCCAATGGCTACACCTTC | CSVGQANGYTF | TRBJ1-2 | NA | many | TRBV29-1
TGCAGTGCCCCTAAATGGACAGTCGATGGCTACACCTTC | CSAPKWTVDGYTF | TRBJ1-2 | NA | many | TRBV20-1
TGTGCCAGCAGCTTAAGCCCGGGACAGGGGGCCGGGGAGCTGTTTTTT | CASSLSPGQGAGELFF | TRBJ2-2 | TRBD1 | many | TRBV7-3
TGTGCCAGCAGCCGCTATGGCTACACCTTC | CASSRYGYTF | TRBJ1-2 | NA | many | TRBV12-3/TRBV12-4
TGTGCCACCAGCAGAGATCAAGGAAGCTACGAGCAGTACTTC | CATSRDQGSYEQYF | TRBJ2-7 | NA | many | TRBV15
TGTGCCAGCAGCCCAACCAGGGTGGACTACGAGCAGTACTTC | CASSPTRVDYEQYF | TRBJ2-7 | NA | many | TRBV9
TGTGCCAGCAGCCAGGGACTAGTTTCATCGTCCGAGCAGTACTTC | CASSQGLVSSSEQYF | TRBJ2-7 | TRBD2 | many | TRBV3-1
TGCAGTGCTAGGGAGCGGACTAGCACGCAGTATTTT | CSARERTSTQYF | TRBJ2-3 | TRBD2 | medium-sized | TRBV20-1
TGTGCCAGCAGTTTAGGTCAGGGGACCAGGAATGAGCAGTTCTTC | CASSLGQGTRNEQFF | TRBJ2-1 | NA | many | TRBV12-3/TRBV12-4
NA | CASSPGWGAGNTIFF | TRBJ1-3 | NA | many | TRBV5-1
TGTGCCAGCAGCCCGAGGGGGGGCCGACTTACGAACACCGGGGAGCTGTTTTTT | CASSPRGGRLTNTGELFF | TRBJ2-2 | NA | many | TRBV9
TGTGCCAGCAGCTTATGGGAGGACCCGGGGGATGAGACCCAGTACTTC | CASSLWEDPGDETQYF | TRBJ2-5 | NA | few | TRBV11-2
TGCAGTGCTAGAGGCCTAGTCTTCCTCAATGAGCAGTTCTTC | CSARGLVFLNEQFF | TRBJ2-1 | NA | many | TRBV20-1